The T cell receptor beta chain under discussion was sequenced for a study of T cell responses to AZD1222 COVID-19 vaccine. Findings and limits, study-wide: Baseline seropositivity occurred in only a handful of AZD1222 recipients.

As concerns this clone: What it binds is unknown.

Clones were sequenced by immunoSEQ multiplex PCR, and TCRdb holds only the in-frame ones, with some missing. The sample has 130,000 or so clones; approximately 91% are singletons. Germline V gene sequence: CDR1 LNHDA, CDR2 SQIVND (reference sequence). The CDR3 contains 16 residues. Trimming left V 6 bases short and J 6 bases short, with 20 bases between. This specimen consisted of peripheral blood, obtained 28 days after the second AZD1222 dose. The receptor comes from an adult who received the AZD1222 COVID-19 vaccine. V is TRBV19 and J is TRBJ1-4, with TRBD1 as a possible D gene (6 bases). The CDR3 sequence: CASSQLGQPGDEKLFF. In DNA, the CDR3 is TGTGCCAGTAGCCAGCTCGGACAGCCTGGGGATGAAAAACTGTTTTTT.